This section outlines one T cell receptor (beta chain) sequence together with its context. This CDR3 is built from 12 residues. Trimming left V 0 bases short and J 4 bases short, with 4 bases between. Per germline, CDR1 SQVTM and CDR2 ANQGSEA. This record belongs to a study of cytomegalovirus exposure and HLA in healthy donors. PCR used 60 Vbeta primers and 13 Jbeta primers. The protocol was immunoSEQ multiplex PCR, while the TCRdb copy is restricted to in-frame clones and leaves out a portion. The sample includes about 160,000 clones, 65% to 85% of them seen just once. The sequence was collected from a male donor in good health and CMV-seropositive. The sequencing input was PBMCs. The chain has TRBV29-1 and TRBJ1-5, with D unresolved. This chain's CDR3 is CSVEDGNQPQHF. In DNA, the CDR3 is TGCAGCGTTGAAGACGGGAATCAGCCCCAGCATTTT.